Reported below is one T cell receptor beta chain. The antigen this receptor binds is unknown. The sample holds no much larger clone one base away, and base qualities are not on file. The data stem from a study of T cells after yellow fever vaccination (dated by TCRdb to between 2018 and 2020). Context from the whole study: The SMART-Seq v4 Ultra Low Input RNA kit was used to prepare libraries from fractions with low cell numbers. To track T-cell clones before and after primary and booster YFV17D yellow fever vaccination, bulk TCR alpha and beta repertoires were sequenced longitudinally. Two healthy male donors made up the cohort, one aged 18 to 30 years and the other aged 30 to 40 years. Blood was collected at multiple timepoints before and after primary and secondary immunization, and bulk PBMC replicates and cell subsets were isolated.

Synthesis of TCR cDNA relied on 5'RACE template switching, a step that introduced a universal primer site along with unique molecular identifiers. cDNA synthesis was primed from both the TCR alpha and TCR beta constant segments. Two PCR steps were used to amplify libraries, with sample barcodes and sequencing adapters being added in the second step. Sequencing of libraries was performed on Illumina HiSeq 2500 (2x100 bp) or NovaSeq (2x150 bp). The published analysis was carried out like this. Reads were demultiplexed and collapsed into UMI consensus sequences with MIGEC, and V(D)J alignment was performed with MiXCR. Using edgeR on replicate PBMC samples, clonotypes were called vaccine-responding if FDR was below 0.01 and the log2 fold change was above 5 up to day 15. Each bulk clonotype received a CD4 or CD8 identity based on whether the sequenced CD4 or CD8 repertoire contained that clonotype at higher abundance. TCRdb itself trimmed the public reads at Q25 with fastp, ran MiXCR and retained productive beta chains. Each CDR3 protein appears once, grouped with its most common genes and DNA. TCRdb, rather than the study authors, made the V and J calls. The sample includes some 550,000 distinct CDR3 sequences, with 19% observed a single time. The top ten clones comprise 14% of the sample.

The treatment or condition label for this specimen denotes: live attenuated yellow fever vaccine strain. At every blood-draw timepoint, two biological replicates of bulk PBMCs were collected. A standard Ficoll-Paque protocol was used to isolate PBMCs from peripheral blood. TriZol was used to extract RNA from bulk PBMCs, CD4 and CD8 fractions, and dextramer-positive and dextramer-negative fractions. Reading the germline V gene gives CDR1 SQVTM and CDR2 ANQGSEA. The CDR3 measures 13 amino acids from cysteine to phenylalanine. CDR3 DNA only is kept here, 39 bases in frame from base 1. V is pared back by 6 bases and J by 3 bases, with 15 bases lying between the germline termini. Overall study results and their limits: A small share of clonotypes was detected in both CD4 and CD8 compartments, with the overlap likely arising from convergent recombination. Compared with the primary T-cell response, the secondary T-cell response was weaker but faster, peaking on day 5 rather than day 15. Because abundant contaminating clonotypes from the bulk population could be contained in FACS-sorted repertoires, computational filtering was required. After the booster, most of the clones that had expanded following primary vaccination were detected again (almost 98% of CD4 and around nine tenths of CD8), which suggests that memory was broadly maintained. Only a couple of donors were included in the study, so the extent to which the findings can be generalized is limited.

Rearrangement joined TRBV29-1 to TRBJ2-7; the D gene assignment is perhaps TRBD1 or TRBD2, with each matching 6 bases. The starting material was PBMCs, obtained 15 days after the yellow fever booster vaccination. This receptor was taken from a young man who received the YFV17D yellow fever vaccine. The DNA reads as follows: TGCAGCGTGGTAAGGGGGGTGGACTACGAGCAGTACTTC. This codes for CSVVRGVDYEQYF.